This TCR beta chain came from a study of neurological immune-mediated disorders. Whole-study results and caveats: The absence of shared CDR3 amino acid sequences among expanded clones across subjects suggests private repertoires in all groups. Patients with HTLV-1-associated myelopathy had the highest level of TCR clonal expansion, whereas patients with multiple sclerosis had the lowest level, falling beneath the level found in healthy controls.

With 10-nucleotide random UMIs included, cDNA was synthesized by 5'RACE. Each sequencing run yielded over 160 million TCR-beta sequences from 15-18 subjects. One entry per CDR3 protein results from TCRdb running MiXCR on the 5' RACE reads. The sample lists some 100,000 distinct CDR3 sequences; roughly 13% were seen once. This clonotype was seen at least ten times. The antigen remains undetermined. Germline lookup yields CDR1 SGHRS and CDR2 YFSETQ. Losses at the gene ends were 4 bases for V and 5 bases for J; bases not matched to a gene: 8. This CDR3 spans 17 amino acids. The time point denotes: longitudinal time-point 2.

This rearrangement joins TRBV5-1 to TRBJ2-3; TRBD2 matches 15 bases. What was sequenced was PBMCs. The origin of this receptor is a female donor with HTLV-1-associated myelopathy (HAM/TSP). The CDR3 bases are TGCGCCAGCAGCACAGGACTAGCGGGGGGGCCCGGAGATACGCAGTATTTT. Translating it yields CASSTGLAGGPGDTQYF.